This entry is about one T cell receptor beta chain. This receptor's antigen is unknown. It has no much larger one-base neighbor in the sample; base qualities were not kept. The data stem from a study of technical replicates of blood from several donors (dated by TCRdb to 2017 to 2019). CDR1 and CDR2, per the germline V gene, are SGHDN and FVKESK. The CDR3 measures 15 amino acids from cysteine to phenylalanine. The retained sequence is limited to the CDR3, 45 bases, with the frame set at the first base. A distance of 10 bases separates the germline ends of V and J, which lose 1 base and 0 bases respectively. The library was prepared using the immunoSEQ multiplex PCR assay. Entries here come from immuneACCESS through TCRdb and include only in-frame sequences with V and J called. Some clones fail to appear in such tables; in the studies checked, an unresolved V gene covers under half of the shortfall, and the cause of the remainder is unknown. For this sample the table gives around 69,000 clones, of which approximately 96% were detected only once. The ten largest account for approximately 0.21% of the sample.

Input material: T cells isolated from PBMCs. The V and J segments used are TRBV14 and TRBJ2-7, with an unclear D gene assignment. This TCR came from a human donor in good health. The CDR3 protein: CASSQVWSNSYEQYF. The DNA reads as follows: TGTGCCAGCAGCCAAGTTTGGTCTAACTCCTACGAGCAGTACTTC.